Following are 18 T cell receptor beta chains from one sample sequenced in a study of human T cells and chemical hapten exposure. Time point reported: patch test 1, 2 weeks after DPC sensitization. Treatment: therapeutic diphenylcyclopropenone sensitization with weekly scalp DPC. TCRdb re-analysed the RACE reads in MiXCR, keeping a single row per CDR3 protein. Of about 57,000 distinct CDR3 sequences listed, about 9.3% were seen once; the top ten hold more than 10%. The material was whole blood, obtained in connection with sensitization to the hapten diphenylcyclopropenone (DPC). The receptor set was obtained from a woman in her 40s with alopecia areata. Some clones in this sample may be carry-over from other donors' samples.

In this sample, this clonotype turned up a few times. V and J are TRBV29-1 and TRBJ1-2; no definite D call. The CDR3 sequence is 11 residues long. V was trimmed by 6 bases and J by 8 bases, leaving 13 bases between them. Germline V lookup: CDR1 SQVTM, CDR2 ANQGSEA. CDR3 DNA: TGCAGCGTGCGGAACCCGGAAGGCTACACCTTC. It codes for CSVRNPEGYTF.

The table lists this clonotype with many counts. The chain joins TRBV11-2 to TRBJ1-3, with D hard to call. Germline values: CDR1 SGHAT, CDR2 FQNNGV. V was pared by 2 bases and J by 7 bases, with 9 bases between. The CDR3 runs 13 residues. The CDR3 loop reads CASSLNLQNTIYF. CDR3 DNA sequence: TGTGCCAGCAGCTTAAACCTTCAGAACACCATATATTTT.

This clonotype showed up just a few times. J is TRBJ2-3 and V is TRBV9; D perhaps matches TRBD1 (7 bases). In germline, CDR1 is SGDLS, CDR2 YYNGEE. V was pared by 6 bases and J by 3 bases, with 14 bases between. The CDR3 loop spans 14 amino acids. CDR3 bases: TGTGCCAGCACCAGGGGGGCGAAAACAGATACGCAGTATTTT. Translation: CASTRGAKTDTQYF.

This clonotype was counted many times. DNA for the CDR3: TGTGCCAGCAGCCCCATCACGGGGGGAGATACGCAGTATTTT. Translating gives CASSPITGGDTQYF. The rearrangement links TRBV9 to TRBJ2-3, with 7 bases that match TRBD2. From germline, CDR1 is SGDLS and CDR2 YYNGEE. Unmatched junction bases numbered 7, after V lost 4 bases and J lost 5 bases. This CDR3 has 14 residues.

This chain connects TRBV7-2 to TRBJ2-1; D is perhaps TRBD1 or TRBD2 (5 bases each). CDR3 length: 16 residues. Per the germline V gene, CDR1 is SGHTA and CDR2 is FQGNSA. V shed 5 bases and J shed 6 bases, with 20 bases lying between them. CDR3 loop: CASSVKGSPRGNEQFF. CDR3 DNA: TGTGCCAGCAGCGTTAAAGGGAGCCCGAGGGGCAATGAGCAGTTCTTC.

The rearrangement uses TRBV2 and TRBJ1-5; D unresolved. Germline V gene lookup returns CDR1 SNHLY and CDR2 FYNNEI. The CDR3 sequence is 15 residues long. V was pared by 5 bases and J by 6 bases, with 17 bases between. The CDR3 region is CASSTDSLRGQPQHF. CDR3 coding DNA: TGTGCCAGCAGTACCGACTCCCTCCGCGGTCAGCCCCAGCATTTT.

In its sample, this clonotype was seen many times. V and J are TRBV7-6 and TRBJ2-3; 8 nucleotides agree with TRBD1. V shed 5 bases, J shed 4 bases, and the junction held 8 bases outside the gene matches. This CDR3 spans 15 amino acids. Germline-derived CDR1 and CDR2 are SGHVS and FNYEAQ. CDR3 in amino acids: CASSGGQGIADTQYF. In DNA form, the CDR3 reads TGTGCCAGCAGCGGAGGACAGGGCATCGCAGATACGCAGTATTTT. The full variable domain, in which reference TRBV7-6 and TRBJ2-3 provide the parts outside the CDR3, is GAGVSQSPRYKVTKRGQDVALRCDPISGHVSLYWYRQALGQGPEFLTYFNYEAQQDKSGLPNDRFSAERPEGSISTLTIQRTEQRDSAMYRCASSGGQGIADTQYFGPGTRLTVL.

This clonotype was counted only a few times. The chain combines TRBV20-1 with TRBJ2-1, with D perhaps matching TRBD1 or TRBD2 (5 bases each). V lost 0 bases to trimming and J lost 5 bases, with 14 bases between them. Germline CDR1 is DFQATT and CDR2 is SNEGSKA (reference sequence). The CDR3 contains 15 residues. DNA for the CDR3: TGCAGTGCTAGAGAGCTGGGACCTCGAAACAATGAGCAGTTCTTC. This gives the protein CSARELGPRNNEQFF.

This clonotype appeared many times. The rearrangement links TRBV6-2 or TRBV6-3 to TRBJ2-7; D is possibly TRBD2 (5 bases). Germline loops: CDR1 MNHEY, CDR2 SVGEGT. CDR3 size: 13 residues. The V and J ends lost 6 bases and 2 bases respectively, with 11 bases between them. Here the CDR3 DNA reads TGTGCCAGCAGCCTAGCCGAAACCTACGAGCAGTACTTC. Amino acid sequence: CASSLAETYEQYF.

This clonotype was counted at least ten times. The gene calls are TRBV20-1 and TRBJ2-1; D gene unclear. The germline gives CDR1 DFQATT, CDR2 SNEGSKA (reference sequence). V dropped 1 base and J dropped 3 bases, with 4 bases sitting between them. CDR3 length: 12 amino acids. The CDR3, as DNA: TGCAGTGCTAGAGGGAGCTACAATGAGCAGTTCTTC. Its translation: CSARGSYNEQFF.

This clonotype turned up a few times. The chain joins TRBV7-2 to TRBJ1-5, with 8 bases fitting TRBD1. The trim removed 5 bases at V and 7 bases at J, leaving 10 bases unmatched. There are 15 residues in the CDR3. Per the germline V gene, CDR1 is SGHTA and CDR2 is FQGNSA. Written as DNA, the CDR3 is TGTGCCAGCAGCCCGACAGGGGTTCGAGAACAGCCCCAGCATTTT. Encoded protein: CASSPTGVREQPQHF.

This clonotype has only one observation. This CDR3 is missing its conserved last phenylalanine or tryptophan, likely due to a read error. The chain recombines TRBV4-1 with TRBJ1-2; no firm D call. The germline V and J ends were trimmed by 0 bases and 4 bases, with 15 bases remaining between them. There are 16 residues in the CDR3. The V gene's germline CDR1 is MGHRA and CDR2 YSYEKL. CDR3 region: CASSQDGSEGPYGYTL. DNA of the CDR3: TGCGCCAGCAGCCAAGATGGGTCGGAAGGACCCTATGGCTACACCTTA.

This clonotype occurred many times. This rearrangement joins TRBV20-1 to TRBJ1-5; 7 bases are a match to TRBD1. Germline assignment: CDR1 DFQATT and CDR2 SNEGSKA (reference sequence). Unmatched junction bases numbered 2, after V lost 2 bases and J lost 7 bases. The CDR3 is 12 amino acids. For the CDR3, the DNA is TGCAGTGCTAGACAGGGGGAACAGCCCCAGCATTTT. This codes for CSARQGEQPQHF.

In its sample, this clonotype was seen many times. The chain couples TRBV11-3 to TRBJ1-2; D is undetermined. The ends were cut back, 7 bases at V and 11 bases at J, with 29 bases in the middle. The CDR3 contains 16 residues. Germline CDR1 reads SGHNT; CDR2 reads YENEEA. The DNA for the CDR3 is TGTGCCAGCATCGTCCCGCGGATTGGGATACCCTGGGGTTACACCTTC. This translates into CASIVPRIGIPWGYTF.

This clonotype was recorded at least ten times. This chain joins TRBV5-1 and TRBJ1-1; TRBD1 matches 10 bases. V lost 3 bases and J lost 10; bases outside the gene matches: 3. The germline V gene encodes CDR1 SGHRS and CDR2 YFSETQ. The CDR3 runs 12 residues. CDR3 protein: CASSSDRGSAFF. Here the CDR3 DNA reads TGCGCCAGCAGCTCGGACAGGGGGTCAGCTTTCTTT.

This clonotype was counted between two and nine times. The chain recombines TRBV6-5 with TRBJ1-6; 9 bases fit TRBD1. V shed 6 bases, J shed 7 bases, and the junction held 7 bases outside the gene matches. The CDR3 runs 15 residues. CDR1 and CDR2 from the germline V gene are MNHEY and SVGAGI. CDR3 amino acids: CASRPPGTGNSPLHF. The CDR3, as DNA: TGTGCCAGCAGGCCGCCCGGGACAGGGAATTCACCCCTCCACTTT.

In nucleotides, the CDR3 is TGCAGTGCTAGAGATCCAAACAGGGGGGGGACAGATACGCAGTATTTT. Amino acid sequence: CSARDPNRGGTDTQYF. The gene calls are TRBV20-1 and TRBJ2-3, with a weak D call TRBD1 (8 bases). This CDR3 contains 16 residues. CDR1 DFQATT and CDR2 SNEGSKA come from the germline V gene (reference sequence). Trimming left V 0 bases short and J 3 bases short, with 16 bases between.

At least ten counts were recorded for this clonotype. V and J are TRBV2 and TRBJ1-6, with 7 bases aligning to TRBD1. V lost 5 bases to trimming and J lost 0 bases; unmatched junction nucleotides: 7. Germline assignment: CDR1 SNHLY and CDR2 FYNNEI. This CDR3 has 17 amino acids. CDR3 nucleotides: TGTGCCAGCAGTCCAAGACAGGGAGCCTCCTATAATTCACCCCTCCACTTT. Encoded protein: CASSPRQGASYNSPLHF.